The source of this T cell receptor beta chain is a study of molecular identifiers for immune sequencing clone quantification. Study-wide context: In replicates, the authors split RNA from about 19,000 or 110,000 naive CD8 cells five ways and sequenced four.

Study-wide results and caveats: Clones above 20 RNA copies contained over 98% of effector molecules but under 1% of naive ones.

V lost 0 bases to trimming and J lost 5 bases; unmatched junction nucleotides: 13. This CDR3 spans 17 amino acids. Germline V gene sequence: CDR1 DFQATT, CDR2 SNEGSKA (reference sequence). As to this clonotype: No antigen is known for it.

As previously described, bulk TCR libraries were made using listed TCR primers. TCRdb redid the calling of the PCR reads with MiXCR, one entry per CDR3 protein. This sample has a few hundred thousand distinct CDR3 sequences, with 24% found just once. The receptor comes from a human donor in good health. Some libraries in this study had Jurkat cell RNA spiked in. The gene calls are TRBV20-1 and TRBJ1-2; 9 bases line up with TRBD1. Sequences were obtained from naive CD8+ T cells from blood, with Jurkat cell RNA spiked in. Indicated subset: FACS-sorted CD8+CD4-CCR7+CD45RA+ naive T cells. Written as DNA, the CDR3 is TGCAGTGCTAGAGACCAAACGAAAGCGGGACAGGGATATGGCTACACCTTC. Amino acids: CSARDQTKAGQGYGYTF.